The source of this TCR beta chain is a study of shared clonotypes between healthy human individuals. As for the study in general: The donors, two women and a few men, were aged 18 to 49.

The authors divided CD4+ cells into CD45RA+ naive and CD45RA-negative memory subsets. The method was immunoSEQ multiplex PCR; TCRdb's version includes in-frame clones alone and lacks a portion of them. The sample consists of roughly 2,300,000 clones, roughly 90% of them appearing once. This CDR3 is built from 14 residues. Germline V gene lookup returns CDR1 SEHNR and CDR2 FQNEAQ (reference sequence). The V end was cut by 6 bases, the J end by 8 bases, with 17 bases between. The sample taken for sequencing was naive CD4+ T cells from PBMCs. The subset here: CD45RA+ positively selected. J is TRBJ1-3 and V is TRBV7-9, with D possibly being TRBD1 (5 bases). This TCR was recovered from a man aged 18 to 30 in good health. Some clones in this sample may be carry-over from other donors' samples. The CDR3 sequence: CASRGTGTAYTIYF. CDR3 nucleotide sequence: TGTGCCAGCAGGGGAACCGGGACTGCGTACACCATATATTTT.